This T cell receptor (beta chain) is drawn from a study of Graves' ophthalmopathy and Graves' hyperthyroidism listed by TCRdb under 2018. In terms of the full investigation: Peripheral blood was collected before any treatment was given, at the time of initial diagnosis. T-cell repertoires of thyroid tissue and blood were compared in several hyperthyroidism patients. The 100 or so discovery patients were divided at random into training and test sets in a 7:3 ratio. The study used TCR beta repertoire signatures to distinguish Graves' ophthalmopathy from Graves' hyperthyroidism and to predict progression to ophthalmopathy. In total, 120 to 150 blood samples were TCR-sequenced: 40 to 45 ophthalmopathy, some 75 hyperthyroidism and approximately 17 hyperthyroidism-to-ophthalmopathy patients. To explore V-J signatures that distinguish ophthalmopathy from hyperthyroidism, a discovery set of under 110 patients was enrolled, made up of over 40 with ophthalmopathy and 57 with stable hyperthyroidism. For independent validation, a separate cohort was made up of approximately 18 hyperthyroidism patients plus 17 patients who later progressed from hyperthyroidism to ophthalmopathy. Following sample collection, hyperthyroidism patients were given methimazole at a starting dose of 30 mg daily, and ophthalmopathy patients were given high-dose intravenous methylprednisolone.

TCR beta CDR3 regions were amplified from RNA transcripts for repertoire sequencing. HTBI primers and the Qiagen OneStep RT-PCR kit were used in a first-round RT-PCR, which was followed by a second-round multiplex PCR, size selection and purification. The libraries underwent paired-end sequencing with 100 bp reads on an Illumina HiSeq2000. The original pipeline was this. Reads were processed with SOAPnuke, discarding reads with adapters, uncalled bases, mean Phred below 15, or no exact constant-primer or identifier match. COPE v1.2.5 was used to merge high-quality paired reads. Clonotypes were defined as unique nucleotide sequences and were aligned to IMGT TRB V, D and J references using MiTCR v1.1. Analysis was restricted to V-J combinations with a frequency above 0.0001, which covered about 99% of repertoires. For each V-J combination, a TCR clonal expansion and chaos score was defined as F50 clonal expansion divided by the chaos observed in the TCRdist matrix. Welch's t-statistics and random forest were used to reduce the features to 13 V-J combinations, which were then used as input to a naive Bayes classifier. Thyroid-blood repertoire similarity was quantified with the Morisita-Horn index. The public reads were reanalyzed by TCRdb: fastp trimming at Q25, MiXCR alignment, in-frame beta chains only. Rows are combined by CDR3 protein, so each entry shows the most common genes and DNA. The V and J calls and clone size are TCRdb's, not the authors'. The sample profile shows some 210,000 distinct CDR3 sequences; just under 30% of them were found once. The ten biggest clones cover over 7.5% of the sample.

This clonotype was seen a few times. Its cognate antigen has yet to be identified. Per-base qualities were not stored, and no clone one base away is much larger. The paper's findings and limits, for the study overall: In validation, the model predicted ophthalmopathy progression with 55% to 71% sensitivity and roughly 72% specificity; roughly 11 predicted patients were CT-confirmed with GO in a median of 6.5 months. No statistical method was used to set the sample size in advance, and the investigators knew which group each participant was assigned to. Most of the expanded thyroid clonotypes with a frequency above 0.001 were also detected in blood, and it was suggested that the thyroid immune response may be reflected by blood repertoires. In cross-validation, the 13-signature model distinguished ophthalmopathy from stable hyperthyroidism with about 90% sensitivity and around 84% specificity, while in the test set the corresponding values were about 80% and 75%.

Ophthalmopathy patients had moderately to severely active disease, Clinical Activity Score of at least 3, NOSPECS grade of at least 4, and disease duration under 3 months. Patients were excluded if they had other autoimmune diseases, uncontrolled infections, pregnancy or lactation. Diagnosis was based on clinical symptoms, serum thyroxine, TRAb, thyroid ultrasound and orbital computed tomography. Using Ficoll-Paque density gradient centrifugation, PBMCs were isolated from approximately 11 ml of fresh peripheral blood. Total RNA was extracted using Trizol reagent, and RNA quality was checked on an Agilent 2100 Bioanalyzer. The sequence was collected from a man aged 45-65 years with Graves' ophthalmopathy. Donor details come from another sample of the same person, matched by shared clones. The sequencing sample was made of peripheral blood.

This receptor carries the CDR3 CASSDRVNNYSAFF. The sequenced DNA: TGTGCCAGCAGCGACAGGGTTAACAATTACTCGGCTTTCTTT. Recombination connected TRBV6-2 or TRBV6-3 to TRBJ1-1; 7 bases in the middle match TRBD1. CDR1 and CDR2 are read off the germline V gene as MNHEY and SVGEGT. Clipping removes 6 bases from V and 11 bases from J, with 15 as the unmatched junction base count. From cysteine to phenylalanine, the CDR3 is 14 amino acids long. The entry retains the CDR3 DNA only, 42 bases that are in frame from base 1.